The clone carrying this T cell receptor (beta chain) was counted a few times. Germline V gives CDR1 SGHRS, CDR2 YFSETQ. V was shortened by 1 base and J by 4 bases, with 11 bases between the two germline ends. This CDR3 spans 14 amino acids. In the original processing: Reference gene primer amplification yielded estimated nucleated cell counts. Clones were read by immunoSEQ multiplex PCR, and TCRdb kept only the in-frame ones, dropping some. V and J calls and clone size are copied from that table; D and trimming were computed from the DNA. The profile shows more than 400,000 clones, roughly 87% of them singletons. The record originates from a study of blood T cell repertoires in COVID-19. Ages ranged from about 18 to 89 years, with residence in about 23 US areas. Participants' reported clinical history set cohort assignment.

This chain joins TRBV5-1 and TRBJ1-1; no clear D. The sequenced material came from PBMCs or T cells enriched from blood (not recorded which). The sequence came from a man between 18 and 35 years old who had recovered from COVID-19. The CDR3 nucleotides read TGCGCCAGCAGCTTGTGGCCCCCGGGCACTGAAGCTTTCTTT. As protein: CASSLWPPGTEAFF.